This T cell receptor beta chain was identified in a study of CD8+CD57+ T cells in acquired aplastic anemia. Overall study: Recorded DNA amounts for sorted CD4+ and CD8+ cells had an average of 3.2 ug.

Genomic DNA served as template for TCR beta VDJ and CDR3 profiling. Each CDR3 protein is one row after TCRdb ran MiXCR on the reads. The table includes 210,000 or so distinct CDR3 sequences, about half detected once. For this clonotype: The antigen remains unidentified.

CDR1 and CDR2 (germline): SGHRS, YFSETQ. V lost 4 bases to trimming and J lost 3 bases; unmatched junction nucleotides: 12. The CDR3 consists of 16 residues. The patients chosen for sequencing had shown expansion of CD8+CD57+ cells (detected by flow cytometry). Findings and caveats of the study: Patients and controls shared approximately 28 CD8+ CDR3 sequences.

The source of this sequence is a human donor with aplastic anemia. Material: sorted CD4+, CD8+, or CD8+CD57+ T cells (not recorded which) from PBMCs. The gene calls are TRBV5-1 and TRBJ1-1, with 7 bases fitting TRBD1. The CDR3 nucleotides read TGCGCCAGCAGCCAGTACGGGACAGAACATCACACTGAAGCTTTCTTT. As protein: CASSQYGTEHHTEAFF. Complete variable domain (other parts from reference TRBV5-1 and TRBJ1-1): KAGVTQTPRYLIKTRGQQVTLSCSPISGHRSVSWYQQTPGQGLQFLFEYFSETQRNKGNFPGRFSGRQFSNSRSEMNVSTLELGDSALYLCASSQYGTEHHTEAFFGQGTRLTVV.